This note documents a single TCR beta chain sequence. TCRdb's table, derived via immunoSEQ multiplex PCR, lists solely in-frame clones and lacks some. The sample lists approximately 58,000 clones, 87% occurring once. The CDR3 sequence is 13 residues long. With 5 bases removed from V and 5 bases from J, the gap between germline ends came to 9 bases. Germline V CDR1 and CDR2: MNHEY, SVGAGI. The data are from a study of control samples from healthy donors and cancer patients. The specimen sequenced was PBMCs. The TCR was taken from a man in his 60s with head and neck cancer. The chain is built from TRBV6-5 and TRBJ2-2; D call uncertain. The CDR3 region has the DNA TGTGCCAGCAGTAGGAGTAGGACCGGGGAGCTGTTTTTT. It codes for CASSRSRTGELFF.